The next 9 T cell receptor beta chains were all read from a single sample in a study of OX40 agonist ivuxolimab in advanced cancers. Produced via immunoSEQ multiplex PCR; TCRdb's table is partial and in-frame only. The sample contains 30,000 or so clones, about nine tenths of which appear only once. Material: CD4+ or CD8+ T cells sorted from blood, obtained in a trial of the OX40 agonist ivuxolimab. The receptors originated from an adult with an advanced solid tumor such as melanoma, head and neck, liver or kidney cancer.

This sequence joins TRBV6-6 and TRBJ1-5, with 7 positions matching TRBD1. CDR3 size: 15 residues. Per the germline V gene, CDR1 is MNHNY and CDR2 is SVGAGI (reference sequence). J gave up 0 bases and V 9 bases, and 8 bases lay outside the gene matches. The CDR3 nucleotides are TGTGCCAGTTGGGACAGTCCTTATAGCAATCAGCCCCAGCATTTT. Protein product: CASWDSPYSNQPQHF.

The chain links TRBV15 to TRBJ1-4; D gene ambiguous. V dropped 4 bases and J dropped 7 bases, with 10 bases sitting between them. Germline V gene lookup returns CDR1 LNHNV and CDR2 YYDKDF (reference sequence). The CDR3 runs 13 residues. The CDR3 sequence is CATSKGRTEKLFF. CDR3 coding DNA: TGTGCCACCAGCAAGGGTCGTACTGAAAAACTGTTTTTT.

J is TRBJ2-5 and V is TRBV4-3; D perhaps matches TRBD2 (6 bases). V dropped 3 bases and J dropped 7 bases, with 9 bases sitting between them. The CDR3 totals 12 residues. The germline CDR1 and CDR2 sequences are LGHNA and YSLEER. The CDR3 loop is CASSHLGGTQYF. CDR3 nucleotide sequence: TGCGCCAGCAGCCATCTCGGGGGGACCCAGTACTTC.

This clone has only one observation. The chain joins TRBV10-3 to TRBJ2-5; D might be TRBD1 (6 bases). Germline V CDR1 and CDR2: ENHRY, SYGVKD. CDR3 length: 12 residues. V was trimmed by 8 bases and J by 1 base, leaving 8 bases between them. Here the CDR3 DNA reads TGTGCCATCGGGACACCCCAAGAGACCCAGTACTTC. Amino acids: CAIGTPQETQYF.

The chain couples TRBV5-5 to TRBJ1-1; D ambiguous. The V gene lost 0 bases and the J gene lost 4 bases, with 7 bases spanning the gap. This CDR3 is built from 13 residues. Germline V lookup: CDR1 SGHKS, CDR2 YYEKEE (reference sequence). CDR3 loop: CASSLGEGTEAFF. CDR3 DNA sequence: TGTGCCAGCAGCTTGGGGGAAGGCACTGAAGCTTTCTTT.

J is TRBJ1-5 and V is TRBV10-1; D possibly corresponds to TRBD1 (6 bases). Trimming took 1 base from V and 3 from J, leaving 13 bases between them. The length of the CDR3 is 16 residues. Per the germline V gene, CDR1 is WNHNN and CDR2 is SYGVQD (reference sequence). The CDR3 nucleotides are TGCGCCAGCAGTGAGTTAAGGGGGAGTTACAATCAGCCCCAGCATTTT. The encoded protein is CASSELRGSYNQPQHF.

This clone was observed a handful of times. This chain links TRBV5-6 with TRBJ1-5; perhaps TRBD1 as D (5 bases). The CDR3 has 14 amino acids. V was pared by 4 bases and J by 3 bases, with 11 bases between. Per germline, CDR1 SGHDT and CDR2 YYEEEE. CDR3 DNA: TGTGCCAGCAGCATCGGGACGGCCAATCAGCCCCAGCATTTT. Amino acid sequence: CASSIGTANQPQHF.

The chain employs TRBV6-5 and TRBJ1-5; TRBD1 agrees at 8 bases. The V segment lost 2 bases and the J segment 7 bases; nucleotides outside the gene matches: 7. This CDR3 has 15 amino acids. The germline CDR1 and CDR2 sequences are MNHEY and SVGAGI. The CDR3 DNA follows: TGTGCCAGCAGTTACGGGACAGGCTTGGGGCAGCCCCAGCATTTT. Protein: CASSYGTGLGQPQHF.

The J gene is TRBJ2-4, the V gene TRBV6-4; 8 bases map to TRBD1. J was trimmed by 9 bases and V by 0 bases; bases with no gene match: 10. The CDR3 is 16 residues long. Germline CDR1 MRHNA, CDR2 SNTAGT. CDR3 sequence (DNA): TGTGCCAGCAGTGACTCTTCGGGGCAGGGGGCTGGCATTCAGTACTTC. Translating it yields CASSDSSGQGAGIQYF.